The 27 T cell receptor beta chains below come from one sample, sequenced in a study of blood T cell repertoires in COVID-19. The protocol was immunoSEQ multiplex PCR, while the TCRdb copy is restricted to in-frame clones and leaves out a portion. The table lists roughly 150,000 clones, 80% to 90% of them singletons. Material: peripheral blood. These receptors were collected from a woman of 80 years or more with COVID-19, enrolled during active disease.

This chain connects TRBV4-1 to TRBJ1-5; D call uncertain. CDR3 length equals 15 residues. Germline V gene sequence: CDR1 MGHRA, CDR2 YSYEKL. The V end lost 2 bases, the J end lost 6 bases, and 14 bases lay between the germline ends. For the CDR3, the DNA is TGCGCCAGCAGCCAAATCGGTAAGGCGGCTCAGCCCCAGCATTTT. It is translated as CASSQIGKAAQPQHF.

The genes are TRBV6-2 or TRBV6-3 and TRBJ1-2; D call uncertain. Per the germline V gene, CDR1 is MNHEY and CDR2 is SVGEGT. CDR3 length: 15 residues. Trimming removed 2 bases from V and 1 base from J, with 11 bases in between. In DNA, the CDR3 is TGTGCCAGCAGTTACGCCGGGTTGGATAACTATGGCTACACCTTC. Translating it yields CASSYAGLDNYGYTF.

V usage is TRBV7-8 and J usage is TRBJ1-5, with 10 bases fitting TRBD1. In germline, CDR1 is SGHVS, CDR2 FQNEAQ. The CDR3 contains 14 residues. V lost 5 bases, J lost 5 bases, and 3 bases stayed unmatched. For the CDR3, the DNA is TGTGCCAGCAGCGCGGGACAGGGGTATCAGCCCCAGCATTTT. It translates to CASSAGQGYQPQHF.

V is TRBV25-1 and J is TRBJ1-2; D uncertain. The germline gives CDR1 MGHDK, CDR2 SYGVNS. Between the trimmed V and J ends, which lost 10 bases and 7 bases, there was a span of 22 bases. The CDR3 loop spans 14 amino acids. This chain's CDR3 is CATSKKNRHGGYTF. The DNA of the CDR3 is TGTGCCACCAGCAAGAAAAATCGCCACGGTGGCTACACCTTC.

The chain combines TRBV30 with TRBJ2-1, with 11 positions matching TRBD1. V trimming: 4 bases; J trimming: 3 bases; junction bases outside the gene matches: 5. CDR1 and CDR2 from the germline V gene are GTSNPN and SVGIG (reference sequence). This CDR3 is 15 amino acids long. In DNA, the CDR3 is TGTGCCTGGACCCGGGACAGGGGGTACTACAATGAGCAGTTCTTC. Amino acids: CAWTRDRGYYNEQFF.

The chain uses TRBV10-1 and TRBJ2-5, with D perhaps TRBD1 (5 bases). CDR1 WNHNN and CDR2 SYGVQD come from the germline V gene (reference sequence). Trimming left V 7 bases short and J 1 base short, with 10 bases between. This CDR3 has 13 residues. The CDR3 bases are TGCGCCAGCAATCGACAGATCCAAGAGACCCAGTACTTC. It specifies CASNRQIQETQYF.

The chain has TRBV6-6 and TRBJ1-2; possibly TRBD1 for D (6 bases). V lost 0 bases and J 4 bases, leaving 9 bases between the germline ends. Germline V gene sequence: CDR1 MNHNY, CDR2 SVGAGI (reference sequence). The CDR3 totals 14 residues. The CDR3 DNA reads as TGTGCCAGCAGTTACTCGGGACACATCTATGGCTACACCTTC. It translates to CASSYSGHIYGYTF.

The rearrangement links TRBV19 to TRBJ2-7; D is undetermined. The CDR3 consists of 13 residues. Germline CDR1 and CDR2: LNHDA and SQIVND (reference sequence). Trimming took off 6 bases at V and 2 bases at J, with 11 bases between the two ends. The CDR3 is CASSLYAAYEQYF. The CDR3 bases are TGTGCCAGTAGCCTCTATGCCGCCTACGAGCAGTACTTC.

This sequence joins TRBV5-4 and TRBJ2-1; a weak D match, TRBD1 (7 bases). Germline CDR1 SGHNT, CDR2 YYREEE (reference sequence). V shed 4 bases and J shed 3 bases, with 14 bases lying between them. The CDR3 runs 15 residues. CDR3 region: CASSTGVGGYNEQFF. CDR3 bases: TGTGCCAGCAGCACAGGGGTGGGAGGCTACAATGAGCAGTTCTTC.

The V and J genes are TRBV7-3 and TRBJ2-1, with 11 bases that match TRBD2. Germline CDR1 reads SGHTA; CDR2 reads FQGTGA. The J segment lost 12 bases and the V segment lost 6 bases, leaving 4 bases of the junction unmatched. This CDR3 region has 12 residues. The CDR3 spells CASSYGTSGQFF. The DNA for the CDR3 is TGTGCCAGCAGTTACGGGACTAGCGGGCAGTTCTTC.

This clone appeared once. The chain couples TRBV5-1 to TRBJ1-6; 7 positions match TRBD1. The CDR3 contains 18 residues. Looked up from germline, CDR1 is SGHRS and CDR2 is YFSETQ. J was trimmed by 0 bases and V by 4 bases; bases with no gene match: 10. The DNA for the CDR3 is TGCGCCAGCAGCATCGCATTGACAGGGAGCTCCTATAATTCACCCCTCCACTTT. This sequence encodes CASSIALTGSSYNSPLHF. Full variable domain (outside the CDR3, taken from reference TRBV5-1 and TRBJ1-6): KAGVTQTPRYLIKTRGQQVTLSCSPISGHRSVSWYQQTPGQGLQFLFEYFSETQRNKGNFPGRFSGRQFSNSRSEMNVSTLELGDSALYLCASSIALTGSSYNSPLHFGNGTRLTVT.

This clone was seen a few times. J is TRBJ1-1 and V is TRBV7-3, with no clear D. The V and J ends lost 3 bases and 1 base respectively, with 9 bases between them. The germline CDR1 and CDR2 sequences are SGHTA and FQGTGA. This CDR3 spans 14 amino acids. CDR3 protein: CASSFTPGNTEAFF. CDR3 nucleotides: TGTGCCAGCAGCTTCACTCCGGGGAACACTGAAGCTTTCTTT.

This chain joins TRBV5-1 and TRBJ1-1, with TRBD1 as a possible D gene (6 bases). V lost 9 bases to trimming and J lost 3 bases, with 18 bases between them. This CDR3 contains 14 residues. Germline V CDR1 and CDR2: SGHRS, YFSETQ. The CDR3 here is CATRSGVVDTEAFF. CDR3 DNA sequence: TGCGCCACCCGATCAGGGGTGGTAGACACTGAAGCTTTCTTT. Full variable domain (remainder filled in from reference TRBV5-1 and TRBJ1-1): KAGVTQTPRYLIKTRGQQVTLSCSPISGHRSVSWYQQTPGQGLQFLFEYFSETQRNKGNFPGRFSGRQFSNSRSEMNVSTLELGDSALYLCATRSGVVDTEAFFGQGTRLTVV.

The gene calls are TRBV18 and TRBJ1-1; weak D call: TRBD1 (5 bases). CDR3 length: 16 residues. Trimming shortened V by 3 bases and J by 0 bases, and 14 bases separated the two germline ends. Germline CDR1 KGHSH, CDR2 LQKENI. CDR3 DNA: TGTGCCAGCTCACCCCGGCAGCAGGGCATGAACACTGAAGCTTTCTTT. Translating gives CASSPRQQGMNTEAFF.

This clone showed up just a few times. CDR3 amino acids: CASSPLSRESGYTF. In DNA form, the CDR3 reads TGTGCCAGCTCACCACTCAGCCGGGAGAGTGGCTACACCTTC. The chain employs TRBV18 and TRBJ1-2; no reliable D call. The CDR3 loop spans 14 amino acids. Per the germline V gene, CDR1 is KGHSH and CDR2 is LQKENI. The germline V and J ends were trimmed by 1 base and 7 bases, with 13 bases remaining between them.

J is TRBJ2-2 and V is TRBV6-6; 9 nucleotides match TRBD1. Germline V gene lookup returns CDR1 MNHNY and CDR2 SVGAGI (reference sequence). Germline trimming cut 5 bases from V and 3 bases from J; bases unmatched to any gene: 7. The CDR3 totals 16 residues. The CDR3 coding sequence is TGTGCCAGCAGTGCCGGGGACAGGGTAGACACCGGGGAGCTGTTTTTT. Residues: CASSAGDRVDTGELFF.

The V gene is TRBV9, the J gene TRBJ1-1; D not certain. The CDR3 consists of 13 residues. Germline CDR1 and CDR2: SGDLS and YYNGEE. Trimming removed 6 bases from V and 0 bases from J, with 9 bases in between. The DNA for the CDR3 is TGTGCCAGCACCAGTGACATGAACACTGAAGCTTTCTTT. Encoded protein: CASTSDMNTEAFF. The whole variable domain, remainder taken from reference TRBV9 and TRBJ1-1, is DSGVTQTPKHLITATGQRVTLRCSPRSGDLSVYWYQQSLDQGLQFLIQYYNGEERAKGNILERFSAQQFPDLHSELNLSSLELGDSALYFCASTSDMNTEAFFGQGTRLTVV.

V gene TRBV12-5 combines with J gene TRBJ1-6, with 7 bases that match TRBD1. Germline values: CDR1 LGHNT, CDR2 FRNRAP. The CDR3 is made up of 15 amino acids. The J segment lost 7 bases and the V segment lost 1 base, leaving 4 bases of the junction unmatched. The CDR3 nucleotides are TGTGCTAGTGGTTTGGGACAGGGTGACAATTCACCCCTCCACTTT. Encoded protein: CASGLGQGDNSPLHF.

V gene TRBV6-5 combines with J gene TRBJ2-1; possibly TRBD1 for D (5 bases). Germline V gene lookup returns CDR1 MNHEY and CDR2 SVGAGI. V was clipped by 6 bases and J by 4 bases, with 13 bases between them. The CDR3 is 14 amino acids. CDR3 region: CASRGQKGYNEQFF. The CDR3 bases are TGTGCCAGCAGAGGGCAAAAGGGGTACAATGAGCAGTTCTTC.

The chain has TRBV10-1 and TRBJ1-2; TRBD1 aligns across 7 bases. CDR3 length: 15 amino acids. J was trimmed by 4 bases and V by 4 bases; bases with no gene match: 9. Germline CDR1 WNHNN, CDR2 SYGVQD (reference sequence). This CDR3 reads CASSVTQGFPYGYTF. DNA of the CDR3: TGCGCCAGCAGTGTTACACAGGGGTTCCCCTATGGCTACACCTTC.

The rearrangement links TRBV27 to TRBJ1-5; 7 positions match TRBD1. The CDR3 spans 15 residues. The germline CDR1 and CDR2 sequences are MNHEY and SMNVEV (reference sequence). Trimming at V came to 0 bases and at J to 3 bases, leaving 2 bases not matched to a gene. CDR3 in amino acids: CASSLSTGFNQPQHF. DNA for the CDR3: TGTGCCAGCAGTTTATCGACAGGGTTCAATCAGCCCCAGCATTTT.

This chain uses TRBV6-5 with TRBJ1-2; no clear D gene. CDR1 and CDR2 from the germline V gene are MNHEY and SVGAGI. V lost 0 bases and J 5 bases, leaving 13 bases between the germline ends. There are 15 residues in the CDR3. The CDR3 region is CASSYSVRGGYGYTF. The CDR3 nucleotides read TGTGCCAGCAGTTACTCGGTACGAGGAGGATATGGCTACACCTTC.

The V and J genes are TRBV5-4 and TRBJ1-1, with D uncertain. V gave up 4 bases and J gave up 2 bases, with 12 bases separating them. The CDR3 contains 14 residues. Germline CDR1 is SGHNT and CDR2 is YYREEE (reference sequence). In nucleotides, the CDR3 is TGTGCCAGCAGCCCCTGGGAGGGCAACACTGAAGCTTTCTTT. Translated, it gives CASSPWEGNTEAFF.

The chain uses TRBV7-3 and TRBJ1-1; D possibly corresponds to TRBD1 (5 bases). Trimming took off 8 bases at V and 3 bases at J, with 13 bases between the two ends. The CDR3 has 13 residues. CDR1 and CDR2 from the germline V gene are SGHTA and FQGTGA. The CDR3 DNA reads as TGTGCCAGCCGCGGGATAGGGGACACTGAAGCTTTCTTT. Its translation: CASRGIGDTEAFF.

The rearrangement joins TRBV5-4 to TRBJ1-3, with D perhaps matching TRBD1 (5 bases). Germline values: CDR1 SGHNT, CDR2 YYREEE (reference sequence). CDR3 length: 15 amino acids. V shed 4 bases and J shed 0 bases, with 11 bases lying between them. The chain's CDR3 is CASSLDRTSGNTIYF. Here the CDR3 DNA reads TGTGCCAGCAGCCTAGACAGAACCTCTGGAAACACCATATATTTT.

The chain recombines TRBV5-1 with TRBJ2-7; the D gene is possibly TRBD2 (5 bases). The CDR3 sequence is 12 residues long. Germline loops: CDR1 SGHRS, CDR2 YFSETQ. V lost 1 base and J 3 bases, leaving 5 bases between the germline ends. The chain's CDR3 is CASSLTSYEQYF. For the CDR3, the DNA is TGCGCCAGCAGCTTGACTAGCTACGAGCAGTACTTC. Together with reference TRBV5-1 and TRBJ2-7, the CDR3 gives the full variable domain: KAGVTQTPRYLIKTRGQQVTLSCSPISGHRSVSWYQQTPGQGLQFLFEYFSETQRNKGNFPGRFSGRQFSNSRSEMNVSTLELGDSALYLCASSLTSYEQYFGPGTRLTVT.

The CDR3 DNA reads as TGTGCCATCAGTGAGGGAGGCGGCCAAGAGACCCAGTACTTC. This translates into CAISEGGGQETQYF. The chain carries TRBV10-3 and TRBJ2-5; D possibly corresponds to TRBD2 (5 bases). The germline V gene has CDR1 ENHRY and CDR2 SYGVKD. The length of the CDR3 is 14 residues. Trimming removed 2 bases at V and 1 base at J, with 8 bases between.